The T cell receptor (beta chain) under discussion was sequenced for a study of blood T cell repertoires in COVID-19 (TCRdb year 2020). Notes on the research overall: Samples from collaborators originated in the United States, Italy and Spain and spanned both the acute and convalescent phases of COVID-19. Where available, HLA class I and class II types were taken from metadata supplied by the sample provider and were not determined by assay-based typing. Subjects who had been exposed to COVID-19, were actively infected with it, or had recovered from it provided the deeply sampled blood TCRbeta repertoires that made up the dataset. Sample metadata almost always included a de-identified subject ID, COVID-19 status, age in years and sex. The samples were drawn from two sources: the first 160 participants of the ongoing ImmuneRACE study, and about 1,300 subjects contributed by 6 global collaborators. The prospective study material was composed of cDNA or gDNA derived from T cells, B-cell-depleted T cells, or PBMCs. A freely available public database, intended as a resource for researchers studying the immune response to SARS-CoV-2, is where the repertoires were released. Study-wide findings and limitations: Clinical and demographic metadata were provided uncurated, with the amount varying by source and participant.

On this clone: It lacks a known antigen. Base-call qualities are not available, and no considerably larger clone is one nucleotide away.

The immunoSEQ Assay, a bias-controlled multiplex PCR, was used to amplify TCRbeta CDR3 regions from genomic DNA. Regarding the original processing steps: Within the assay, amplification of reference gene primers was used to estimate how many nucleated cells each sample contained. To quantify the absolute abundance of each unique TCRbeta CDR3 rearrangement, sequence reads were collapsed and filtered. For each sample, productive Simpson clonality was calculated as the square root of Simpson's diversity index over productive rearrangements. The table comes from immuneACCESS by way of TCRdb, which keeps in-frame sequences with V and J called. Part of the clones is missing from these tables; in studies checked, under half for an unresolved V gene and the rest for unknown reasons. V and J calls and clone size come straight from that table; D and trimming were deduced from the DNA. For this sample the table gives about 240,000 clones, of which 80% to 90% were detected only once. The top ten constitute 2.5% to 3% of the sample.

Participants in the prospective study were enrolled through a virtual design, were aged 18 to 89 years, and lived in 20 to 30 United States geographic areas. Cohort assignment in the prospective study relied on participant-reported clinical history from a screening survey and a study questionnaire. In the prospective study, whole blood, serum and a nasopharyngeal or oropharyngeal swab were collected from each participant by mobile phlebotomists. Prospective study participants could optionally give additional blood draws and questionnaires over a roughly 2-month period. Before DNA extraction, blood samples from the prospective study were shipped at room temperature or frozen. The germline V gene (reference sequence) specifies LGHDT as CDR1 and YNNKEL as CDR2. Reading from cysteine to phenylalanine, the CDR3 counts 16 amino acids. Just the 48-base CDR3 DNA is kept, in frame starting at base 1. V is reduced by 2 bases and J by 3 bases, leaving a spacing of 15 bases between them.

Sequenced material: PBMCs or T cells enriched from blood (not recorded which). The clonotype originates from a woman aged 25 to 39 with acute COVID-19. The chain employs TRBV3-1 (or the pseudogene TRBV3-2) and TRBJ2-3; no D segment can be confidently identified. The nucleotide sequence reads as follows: TGTGCCAGCAGCCAAAAACAGCTCATGACGACAGATACGCAGTATTTT. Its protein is CASSQKQLMTTDTQYF.